The clone carrying this T cell receptor beta chain was picked up a small number of times. Sequenced by immunoSEQ multiplex PCR; TCRdb stores in-frame clones only, minus some. The sample records about 170,000 clones, around 85% being singletons. The germline gives CDR1 MNHEY, CDR2 SVGEGT. Germline trimming cut 0 bases from V and 4 bases from J; bases unmatched to any gene: 14. This CDR3 is built from 19 residues. The Seattle patients joined while their infection was active and were tracked longitudinally afterward. These data belong to a study of blood T cell repertoires in COVID-19. This sequence originates from a man older than 75 with COVID-19, enrolled during active disease. The sequenced material came from peripheral blood. This rearrangement joins TRBV6-2 or TRBV6-3 to TRBJ1-5; 8 bases align to TRBD1. CDR3 nucleotides: TGTGCCAGCAGTTACTCCATACGGTCCGGAACAGGGGGGAATCAGCCCCAGCATTTT. This sequence encodes CASSYSIRSGTGGNQPQHF.